Listed below are T cell receptor beta chains from one sample, sequenced in a study of OX40 agonist ivuxolimab in advanced cancers. Method: immunoSEQ multiplex PCR; TCRdb's copy keeps in-frame clones and lacks some. The table has around 95,000 clones, approximately 93% seen once. The specimen was CD4+ or CD8+ T cells sorted from blood, collected in a trial of the OX40 agonist ivuxolimab. These receptors all stem from an adult with an advanced solid tumor such as melanoma, head and neck, liver or kidney cancer. CDR3s include the opening cysteine and the closing phenylalanine or tryptophan. The order of the fields is J gene, V gene, clone size, D gene, CDR3 DNA, CDR3 protein. D genes are given only for firm matches. Clone sizes are given selectively: once, few, many, or a class where the clone is expanded.

TRBJ2-1 | TRBV5-1 | - | TRBD2 | TGCGCCAGCAGCCCAGGACTAGCGGGAGGTTATAATGAGCAGTTCTTC | CASSPGLAGGYNEQFF
TRBJ2-3 | TRBV2 | - | TRBD2 | TGTGCCAGCAGTGCGTATACTAGCGGGGGGGCCATGGATACGCAGTATTTT | CASSAYTSGGAMDTQYF
TRBJ2-1 | TRBV4-3 | - | - | TGCGCCAGCAGCCAAGATTTCAGCAGGTTGTACAATGAGCAGTTCTTC | CASSQDFSRLYNEQFF
TRBJ1-1 | TRBV11-3 | - | - | TGTGCCAGCAGCTTAGGTGGCGGGAACACTGAAGCTTTCTTT | CASSLGGGNTEAFF
TRBJ2-1 | TRBV6-5 | once | - | TGTGCCAGCAGTTACGGTTACGGCTCCTACAATGAGCAGTTCTTC | CASSYGYGSYNEQFF
TRBJ1-2 | TRBV28 | - | - | TGTGCCAGCAGTTTACACCCGGGGGGGGGTGGTGGCTACACCTTC | CASSLHPGGGGGYTF
TRBJ2-1 | TRBV6-5 | - | - | TGTGCCAGCAGTGGGTTTGCTGAGCAGTTCTTC | CASSGFAEQFF
TRBJ2-2 | TRBV19 | - | - | TGTGCCAGTAGCCTAATTCGGCTGAACACCGGGGAGCTGTTTTTT | CASSLIRLNTGELFF
TRBJ1-2 | TRBV6-1 | - | TRBD1 | TGTGCCAGCAGCGGACAGGGAAACTATGGCTACACCTTC | CASSGQGNYGYTF
TRBJ1-5 | TRBV19 | - | - | TGTGCCAGTAGTCTAAGGAATCAGCCCCAGCATTTT | CASSLRNQPQHF
TRBJ1-2 | TRBV19 | - | - | TGTGCCAGTAGTTACAGAGCTAACTATGGCTACACCTTC | CASSYRANYGYTF
TRBJ2-7 | TRBV6-6 | - | - | TGTGCCAGCAGTTACACGGTAGGCGAGCAGTACTTC | CASSYTVGEQYF
TRBJ2-3 | TRBV7-6 | - | TRBD2 | TGTGCCAGCAGCCTGCGTGGGGGGGTGAAGTGGGGACCAGATACGCAGTATTTT | CASSLRGGVKWGPDTQYF
TRBJ1-1 | TRBV11-3 | - | TRBD1 | TGTGCCAGCAGCTATCGACAGGGACTCATGAACACTGAAGCTTTCTTT | CASSYRQGLMNTEAFF
TRBJ1-5 | TRBV6-6 | - | - | TGTGCCACCCTACAGGGCGGGAGCAATCAGCCCCAGCATTTT | CATLQGGSNQPQHF
TRBJ1-6 | TRBV6-5 | once | TRBD1 | TGTGCCAGCAGTGCCCAGGGGGCAGTTTCCCTCCACTTT | CASSAQGAVSLHF
TRBJ1-5 | TRBV15 | - | - | TGTGCCACCAGCAGAGATTCGGGGGAGGAGCAGCCCCAGCATTTT | CATSRDSGEEQPQHF
TRBJ1-6 | TRBV28 | - | - | TGTGCCAGCGGGTGGAGGGGCGCTGGTTCACCCCTCCACTTT | CASGWRGAGSPLHF
TRBJ2-2 | TRBV9 | - | - | TGTGCCAGCAGCGCCCTTGATCCGGACACCGGGGAGCTGTTTTTT | CASSALDPDTGELFF
TRBJ1-2 | TRBV4-3 | - | - | TGCGCCAGCAGCCAAGATCGTGGGGGAATTTGGTATGGCTACACCTTC | CASSQDRGGIWYGYTF
TRBJ1-1 | TRBV4-1 | - | TRBD1 | TGCGCCAGCAGCCAGGGACAGGGGGCGCGGGGCACTGAAGCTTTCTTT | CASSQGQGARGTEAFF
TRBJ1-1 | TRBV7-2 | - | TRBD1 | TGTGCCAGCAGCTTCGGACAGGGGAACACTGAAGCTTTCTTT | CASSFGQGNTEAFF
TRBJ1-2 | TRBV30 | once | - | TGTGCCTGGAGTGAGGTGACAGTGAACTATGGCTACACCTTC | CAWSEVTVNYGYTF
TRBJ1-5 | TRBV28 | once | - | TGTGCCAGCAGTTGGGCTGATCAGCCCCAGCATTTT | CASSWADQPQHF